This T cell receptor beta chain was identified during a study of T cell responses to AZD1222 COVID-19 vaccine (dated by TCRdb to the early 2020s). Background on the whole study: TCR sequencing was performed for 230 to 250 trial participants, of whom some 200 were given two doses of AZD1222 and 26 were given two doses of MenACWY control vaccine. Enrollment into the trials was organized by age into subgroups of 18-55, 56-69 and 70-plus years, and those subgroups contained roughly 150, 30 and 60 TCR-sequenced participants, respectively.

Turning to this clone: The target of this receptor is not known. No much larger clone is present one base from it, and per-base qualities are unavailable.

The CDR3 regions of human TCRbeta chains were analyzed by immunosequencing. From the authors' description of their analysis: Repertoire TCRs were checked for matches against a reference library of SARS-CoV-2-specific TCRs that had been generated using the MIRA antigen-specificity platform. Breadth was defined as the fraction of unique TCRs that were SARS-CoV-2-associated, and depth was defined as the fraction of total T cells that were SARS-CoV-2-associated. Using the MIRA data, every spike-specific TCR was mapped to the spike region that the TCR reacted to and assigned to either a CD4 or a CD8 class. Log10-transformed breadth and depth values were compared by one-way ANOVA with Sidak's multiple comparisons tests. As stored in TCRdb, this immuneACCESS dataset retains in-frame rearrangements with V and J assigned. A fraction of the clones does not appear; measured against another copy, unresolved V genes explain less than half of the discrepancy, and the remainder lacks a known reason. The V and J calls and clone size come from that table; D and trimming were worked out from the DNA. This sample gives 150,000 to 200,000 clones in total; just over 85% of them show up just once. 9.5% to 13% of the sample comes from the top ten.

The CDR3 has 16 amino acids, counting the end cysteine and phenylalanine. Here the CDR3 DNA is all that survives: 48 bases in frame from base 1. V has 4 bases trimmed and J has 5 bases trimmed; junction bases matching no gene number 7. The germline V gene (reference sequence) provides CDR1 LNHDA and CDR2 SQIVND. The meaning of the sample's time point label: about 28 days (+/-7) after the second vaccine dose. Because spike-specific TCR depth and breadth did not differ between the two schedules, AZD1222 recipients who got a second dose at roughly 4 weeks were pooled with those who got a second dose at roughly 12 weeks. The vaccinee samples were drawn from two UK trials, COV001 and COV002, one of which was a single-blind randomized controlled phase 2/3 trial testing AZD1222 (ChAdOx1 nCoV-19) in healthy adults. For TCRbeta chain sequencing, PBMC samples from trial participants were taken at day 0 and at day 28 after the second dose.

The investigation overall reported the following: Participants were mostly white British, with more females than males. The authors suggested clonal diversity may have been underestimated. Because no day 14 peak-response samples were available, repertoires were characterized only after the peak T cell response. In the small 56-69-year group, the increase in depth fell short of significance, most likely because of low power. Conclusions about previously exposed vaccinees are limited because only six or seven AZD1222 recipients were SARS-CoV-2 seropositive at baseline. Reportedly, almost half of the unique spike-specific TCRs recognized epitopes lying outside the regions that are mutated in the B.1.351 and B.1.1.7 variants. CD4 TCRs associated with the vaccine covered the entire spike protein, and the dominant responses were in regions 160-218 and 743-854. A significant rise in spike-specific TCR breadth and depth was observed after two AZD1222 doses relative to day 0 and relative to MenACWY recipients.

The TCR sequence derives from an adult who received the AZD1222 COVID-19 vaccine. The sample consisted of peripheral blood, taken 28 days after the second AZD1222 dose. Recombination connected TRBV19 to TRBJ2-5; a stretch of 13 junction bases matches TRBD2. The nucleotide sequence is given as TGTGCCAGTAGTAAAAGACTAGCGGGGGGCAGCGAGACCCAGTACTTC. It specifies CASSKRLAGGSETQYF. The reference TRBV19 and TRBJ2-5 proteins fill in what lies around the CDR3, so the full variable domain reads DGGITQSPKYLFRKEGQNVTLSCEQNLNHDAMYWYRQDPGQGLRLIYYSQIVNDFQKGDIAEGYSVSREKKESFPLTVTSAQKNPTAFYLCASSKRLAGGSETQYFGPGTRLLVL.